Following are 8 T cell receptor beta chains from one sample sequenced in a study of blood T cell repertoires in COVID-19. Method: immunoSEQ multiplex PCR; TCRdb's copy keeps in-frame clones and lacks some. The sample lists roughly 100,000 clones, about 85% occurring once. Input material: peripheral blood. The source is a man in his fifties in a cohort sampled during active COVID-19.

There are a few counts of this clone. The chain has TRBV7-9 and TRBJ1-6, with 8 nucleotides matching TRBD1. The trim removed 5 bases at V and 10 bases at J, leaving 7 bases unmatched. The germline gives CDR1 SEHNR, CDR2 FQNEAQ (reference sequence). This CDR3 has 14 amino acids. The chain's CDR3 is CASSLGQGPSPLHF. The CDR3 DNA is TGTGCCAGCAGCCTAGGACAGGGTCCATCACCCCTCCACTTT. The whole variable domain, remainder taken from reference TRBV7-9 and TRBJ1-6, is DTGVSQNPRHKITKRGQNVTFRCDPISEHNRLYWYRQTLGQGPEFLTYFQNEAQLEKSRLLSDRFSAERPKGSFSTLEIQRTEQGDSAMYLCASSLGQGPSPLHFGNGTRLTVT.

The chain recombines TRBV28 with TRBJ2-5; 7 bases fit TRBD1. This CDR3 is 13 amino acids long. Germline CDR1 reads MDHEN; CDR2 reads SYDVKM. The J segment lost 4 bases and the V segment lost 6 bases, leaving 5 bases of the junction unmatched. The CDR3 DNA is TGTGCCAGCAGGCACGGGACAGCAGAGACCCAGTACTTC. It is translated as CASRHGTAETQYF.

The V and J genes are TRBV6-5 and TRBJ1-6, with D unresolved. V lost 6 bases to trimming and J lost 3 bases, with 12 bases between them. The germline CDR1 and CDR2 sequences are MNHEY and SVGAGI. The CDR3 runs 15 residues. As DNA, the CDR3 is TGTGCCAGCAGGGAGAGACGGGACTATAATTCACCCCTCCACTTT. Protein: CASRERRDYNSPLHF.

This chain joins TRBV5-4 and TRBJ2-2, with 11 bases identical to TRBD2. The CDR3 consists of 16 residues. Trimming at V came to 3 bases and at J to 7 bases, leaving 8 bases not matched to a gene. Germline assignment: CDR1 SGHNT and CDR2 YYREEE (reference sequence). The CDR3 DNA follows: TGTGCCAGCAGCTCCGGGACTAGCGGACCCTTCGGGGAGCTGTTTTTT. Encoded protein: CASSSGTSGPFGELFF.

The chain couples TRBV7-2 to TRBJ2-2; D is perhaps TRBD1 (5 bases). The ends were cut back, 8 bases at V and 3 bases at J, with 10 bases in the middle. The CDR3 contains 13 residues. Germline CDR1 is SGHTA and CDR2 is FQGNSA. The CDR3 here is CASGYRYTGELFF. CDR3 DNA sequence: TGTGCCAGCGGATACAGGTACACCGGGGAGCTGTTTTTT.

This chain connects TRBV3-1 (or the pseudogene TRBV3-2) to TRBJ2-5, with 7 bases identical to TRBD1. Trimming took 4 bases from V and 5 from J; bases not matched to a gene: 13. CDR1 and CDR2 from the germline V gene are LGHDT and YNNKEL (reference sequence). This CDR3 has 16 residues. The CDR3 loop is CASSPGQVGPRETQYF. The DNA for the CDR3 is TGTGCCAGCAGCCCTGGACAGGTGGGGCCGAGGGAGACCCAGTACTTC.

The chain couples TRBV5-1 to TRBJ1-1, with 10 bases that match TRBD1. CDR1 and CDR2 (germline): SGHRS, YFSETQ. The CDR3 is made up of 17 amino acids. Losses at the gene ends were 4 bases for V and 0 bases for J; bases not matched to a gene: 9. For the CDR3, the DNA is TGCGCCAGCAGCCCGACAGGGGGCCCCCCCTTGAACACTGAAGCTTTCTTT. This encodes CASSPTGGPPLNTEAFF.

The rearrangement joins TRBV11-1 to TRBJ2-7, with TRBD1 matching over 8 bases. V dropped 5 bases and J dropped 6; count of bases not matched to a gene: 6. This CDR3 has 13 amino acids. From germline, CDR1 is SGHAT and CDR2 FQDESV (reference sequence). The CDR3 protein is CASSVRTGTEQYF. DNA for the CDR3: TGTGCCAGCAGCGTCCGGACAGGGACCGAGCAGTACTTC.